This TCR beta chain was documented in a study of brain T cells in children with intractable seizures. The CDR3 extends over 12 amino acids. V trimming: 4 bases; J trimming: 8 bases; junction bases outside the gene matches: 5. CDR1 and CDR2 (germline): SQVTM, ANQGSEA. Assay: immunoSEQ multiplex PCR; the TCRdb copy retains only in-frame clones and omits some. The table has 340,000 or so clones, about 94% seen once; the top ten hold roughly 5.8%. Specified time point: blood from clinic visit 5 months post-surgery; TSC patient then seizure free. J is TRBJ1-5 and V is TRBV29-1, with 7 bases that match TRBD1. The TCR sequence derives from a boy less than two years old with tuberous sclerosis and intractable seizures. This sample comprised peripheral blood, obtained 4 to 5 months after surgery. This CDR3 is CSVGGGAEPQHF. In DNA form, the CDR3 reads TGCAGCGTTGGAGGGGGCGCGGAGCCCCAGCATTTT.